This TCR beta chain was retrieved from a study of shared clonotypes between healthy human individuals. The assay was immunoSEQ multiplex PCR, and TCRdb's table has in-frame clones only and misses some. Of about 980,000 clones listed, more than 75% are singletons. This clone has only one observation. Its antigen is currently unknown. The CDR3 has 16 residues. The ends lost 6 bases at V and 0 bases at J; junction bases unmatched: 7. Germline loops: CDR1 LNHDA, CDR2 SQIVND (reference sequence). Overall study findings and caveats: The study drew on few donors, limiting represented genetic and exposure-history diversity. The authors sampled blood alone, and tissue repertoires likely differ.

The V call is TRBV19, the J call TRBJ2-7; 11 bases agree with TRBD2. Sample: memory CD4+ T cells sorted from blood. Indicated subset: CD45RA-negative fraction. This receptor was taken from a man aged 18-30 years in good health. The CDR3 sequence is CASSQKTSGVSYEQYF. The CDR3 DNA reads TGTGCCAGTAGCCAAAAGACTAGCGGGGTCTCCTACGAGCAGTACTTC.